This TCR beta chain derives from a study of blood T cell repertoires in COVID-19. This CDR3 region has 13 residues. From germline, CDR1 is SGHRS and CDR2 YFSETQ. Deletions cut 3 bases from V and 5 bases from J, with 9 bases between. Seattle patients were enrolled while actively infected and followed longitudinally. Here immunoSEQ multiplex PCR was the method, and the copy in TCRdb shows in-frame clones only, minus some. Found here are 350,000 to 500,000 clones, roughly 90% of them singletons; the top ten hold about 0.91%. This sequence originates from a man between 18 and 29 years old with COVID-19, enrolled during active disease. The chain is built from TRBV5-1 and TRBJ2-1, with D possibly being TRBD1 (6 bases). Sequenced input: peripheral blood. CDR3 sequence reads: CASSSRTDNEQFF. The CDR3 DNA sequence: TGCGCCAGCAGCTCCAGGACAGACAATGAGCAGTTCTTC. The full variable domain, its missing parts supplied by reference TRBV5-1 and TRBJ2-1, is KAGVTQTPRYLIKTRGQQVTLSCSPISGHRSVSWYQQTPGQGLQFLFEYFSETQRNKGNFPGRFSGRQFSNSRSEMNVSTLELGDSALYLCASSSRTDNEQFFGPGTRLTVL.